This T cell receptor beta chain was identified in a study of shared clonotypes between healthy human individuals. The method was immunoSEQ multiplex PCR; TCRdb's version includes in-frame clones alone and lacks a portion of them. The repertoire has some 1,400,000 clones, 96% of them found once; the top ten carry approximately 1.1%. Overall study results and limits: Naive subsets generally exceeded memory subsets in estimated richness. Read depth was anticipated to influence clonotype sharing among donors.

Comments on this clone: Its target is not known.

In the CD4+ fraction, cells were divided into CD45RA+ naive and CD45RA-negative memory subsets. Germline V CDR1 and CDR2: SGHRS, YFSETQ. CDR3 length equals 13 residues. Between the trimmed V and J ends, which lost 7 bases and 4 bases, there was a span of 15 bases. Sequencing was carried out using naive CD4+ T cells sorted from blood. The subset: CD45RA+ positively selected. This sequence originates from a man younger than 45 in good health. V gene TRBV5-1 combines with J gene TRBJ2-7, with D uncertain. The CDR3 sequence is CASSLTEDYEQYF. The DNA of the CDR3 is TGCGCCAGCTCACTGACGGAAGATTACGAGCAGTACTTC.